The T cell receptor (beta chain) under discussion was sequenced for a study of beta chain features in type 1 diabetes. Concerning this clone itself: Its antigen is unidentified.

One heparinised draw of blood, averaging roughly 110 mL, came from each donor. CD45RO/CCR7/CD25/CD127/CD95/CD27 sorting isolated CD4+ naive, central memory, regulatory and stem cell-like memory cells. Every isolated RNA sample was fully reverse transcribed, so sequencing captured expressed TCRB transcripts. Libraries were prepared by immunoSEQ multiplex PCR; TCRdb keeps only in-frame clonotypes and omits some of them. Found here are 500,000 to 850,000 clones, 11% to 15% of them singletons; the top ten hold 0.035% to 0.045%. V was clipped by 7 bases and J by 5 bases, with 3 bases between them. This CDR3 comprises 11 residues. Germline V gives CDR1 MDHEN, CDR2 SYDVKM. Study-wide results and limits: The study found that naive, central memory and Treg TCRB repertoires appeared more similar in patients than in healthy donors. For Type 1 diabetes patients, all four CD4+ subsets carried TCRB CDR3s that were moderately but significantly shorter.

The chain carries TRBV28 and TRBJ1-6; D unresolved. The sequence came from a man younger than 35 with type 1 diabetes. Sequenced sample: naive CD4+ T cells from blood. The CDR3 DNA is TGTGCCAGCACCCATAATTCACCCCTCCACTTT. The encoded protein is CASTHNSPLHF.